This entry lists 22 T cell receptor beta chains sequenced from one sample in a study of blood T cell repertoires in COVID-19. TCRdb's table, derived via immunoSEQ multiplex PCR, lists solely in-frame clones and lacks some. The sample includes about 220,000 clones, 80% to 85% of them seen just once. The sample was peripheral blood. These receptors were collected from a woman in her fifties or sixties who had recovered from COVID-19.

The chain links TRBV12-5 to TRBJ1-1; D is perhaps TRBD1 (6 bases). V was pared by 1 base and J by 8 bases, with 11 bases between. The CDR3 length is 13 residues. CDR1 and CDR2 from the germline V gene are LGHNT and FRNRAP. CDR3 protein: CASGLARTEEAFF. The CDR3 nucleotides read TGTGCTAGTGGTTTGGCCCGGACAGAGGAAGCTTTCTTT.

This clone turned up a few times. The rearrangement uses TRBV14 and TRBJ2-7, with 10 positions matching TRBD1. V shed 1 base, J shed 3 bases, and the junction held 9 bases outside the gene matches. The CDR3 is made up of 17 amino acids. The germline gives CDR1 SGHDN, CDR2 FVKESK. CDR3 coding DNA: TGTGCCAGCAGCCAAGTTTTCGCGACAGGGGGCAACTACGAGCAGTACTTC. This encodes CASSQVFATGGNYEQYF.

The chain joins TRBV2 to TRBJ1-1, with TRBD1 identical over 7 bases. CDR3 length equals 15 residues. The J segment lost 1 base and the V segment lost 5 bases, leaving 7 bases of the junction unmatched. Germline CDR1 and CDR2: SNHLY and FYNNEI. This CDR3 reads CASSLTGVTNTEAFF. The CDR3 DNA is TGTGCCAGCAGTCTTACAGGGGTCACGAACACTGAAGCTTTCTTT.

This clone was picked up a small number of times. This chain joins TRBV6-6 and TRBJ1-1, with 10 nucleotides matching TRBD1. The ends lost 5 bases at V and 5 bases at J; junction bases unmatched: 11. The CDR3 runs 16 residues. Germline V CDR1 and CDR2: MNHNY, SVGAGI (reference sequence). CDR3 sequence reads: CASSPRPGTGETEAFF. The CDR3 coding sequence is TGTGCCAGCAGTCCTCGTCCCGGGACAGGGGAAACTGAAGCTTTCTTT.

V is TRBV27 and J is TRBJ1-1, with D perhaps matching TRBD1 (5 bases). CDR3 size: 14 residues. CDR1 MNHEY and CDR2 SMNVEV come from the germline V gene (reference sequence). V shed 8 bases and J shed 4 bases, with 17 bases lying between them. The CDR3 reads CASGGGREGTEAFF. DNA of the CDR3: TGTGCCAGCGGGGGGGGGAGAGAGGGCACTGAAGCTTTCTTT.

The CDR3 coding sequence is TGTGCCAGCAGCTTGGGACAGAGAATGAACACTGAAGCTTTCTTT. This sequence encodes CASSLGQRMNTEAFF. The rearrangement joins TRBV7-9 to TRBJ1-1; 7 bases are a match to TRBD1. The CDR3 runs 15 residues. V trimming: 3 bases; J trimming: 0 bases; junction bases outside the gene matches: 4. Germline V gene lookup returns CDR1 SEHNR and CDR2 FQNEAQ (reference sequence).

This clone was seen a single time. CDR3: CASSGRDIYEQYF. In DNA, the CDR3 is TGCGCCAGCTCAGGCAGGGACATCTACGAGCAGTACTTC. This chain joins TRBV4-1 and TRBJ2-7, with D possibly TRBD1 on 6 matching bases. The CDR3 contains 13 residues. CDR1 and CDR2 (germline): MGHRA, YSYEKL. Trimming left V 8 bases short and J 3 bases short, with 14 bases between.

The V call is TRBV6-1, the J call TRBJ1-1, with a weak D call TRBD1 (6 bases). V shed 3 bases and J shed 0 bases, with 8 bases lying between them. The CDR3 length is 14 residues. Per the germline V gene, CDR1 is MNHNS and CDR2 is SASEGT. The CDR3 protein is CASSEQGLNTEAFF. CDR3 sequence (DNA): TGTGCCAGCAGTGAGCAGGGGTTGAACACTGAAGCTTTCTTT.

CDR3 amino acids: CASSYSTGDWSEQYF. CDR3 sequence (DNA): TGTGCCAGCAGTTACTCGACGGGGGATTGGTCCGAGCAGTACTTC. The J gene is TRBJ2-7, the V gene TRBV6-2 or TRBV6-3; possibly TRBD2 for D (6 bases). CDR3 length equals 15 residues. Germline values: CDR1 MNHEY, CDR2 SVGEGT. Trimming pared 0 bases from V and 6 bases from J, leaving 15 bases between.

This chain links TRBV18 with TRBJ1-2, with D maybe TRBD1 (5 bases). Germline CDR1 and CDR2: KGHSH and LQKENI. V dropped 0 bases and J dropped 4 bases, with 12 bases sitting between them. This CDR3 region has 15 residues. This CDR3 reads CASSPPGSGGYGYTF. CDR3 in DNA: TGTGCCAGCTCACCACCGGGGTCCGGGGGCTATGGCTACACCTTC.

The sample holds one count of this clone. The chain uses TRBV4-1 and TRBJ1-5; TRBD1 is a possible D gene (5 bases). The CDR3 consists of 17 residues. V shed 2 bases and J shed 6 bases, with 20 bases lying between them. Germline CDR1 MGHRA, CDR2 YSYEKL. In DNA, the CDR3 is TGCGCCAGCAGCCAAAGCGAGGTGGGGCAAAGGAGTCAGCCCCAGCATTTT. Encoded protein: CASSQSEVGQRSQPQHF.

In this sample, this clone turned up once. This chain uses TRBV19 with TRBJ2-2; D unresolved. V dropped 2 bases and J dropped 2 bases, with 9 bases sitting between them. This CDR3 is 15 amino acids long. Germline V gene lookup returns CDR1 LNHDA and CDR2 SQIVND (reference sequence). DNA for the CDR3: TGTGCCAGTAGTATACTCTGGGCCAACACCGGGGAGCTGTTTTTT. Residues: CASSILWANTGELFF.

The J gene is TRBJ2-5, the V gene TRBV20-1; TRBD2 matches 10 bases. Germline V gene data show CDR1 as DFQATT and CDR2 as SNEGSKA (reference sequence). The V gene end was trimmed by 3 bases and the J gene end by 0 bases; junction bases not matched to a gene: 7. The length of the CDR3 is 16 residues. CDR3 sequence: CSASKGSGGYQETQYF. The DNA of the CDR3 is TGCAGTGCTAGTAAGGGTAGCGGGGGGTACCAAGAGACCCAGTACTTC.

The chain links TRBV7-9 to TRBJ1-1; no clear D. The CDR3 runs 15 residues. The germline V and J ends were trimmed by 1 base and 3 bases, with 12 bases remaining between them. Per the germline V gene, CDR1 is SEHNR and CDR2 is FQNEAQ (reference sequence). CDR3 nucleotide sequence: TGTGCCAGCAGCTTAGTGGCGGATTTAGACACTGAAGCTTTCTTT. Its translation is CASSLVADLDTEAFF.

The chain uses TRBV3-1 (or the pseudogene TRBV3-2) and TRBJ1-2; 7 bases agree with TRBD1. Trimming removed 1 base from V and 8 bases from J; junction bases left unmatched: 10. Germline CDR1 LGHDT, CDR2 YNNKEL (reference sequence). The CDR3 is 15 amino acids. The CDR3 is CASSQGQGAVGGYTF. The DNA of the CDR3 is TGTGCCAGCAGCCAAGGACAGGGCGCGGTTGGCGGCTACACCTTC.

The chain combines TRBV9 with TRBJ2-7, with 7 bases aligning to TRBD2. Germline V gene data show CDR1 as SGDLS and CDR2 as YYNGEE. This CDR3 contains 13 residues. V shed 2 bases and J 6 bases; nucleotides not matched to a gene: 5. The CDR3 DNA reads TGTGCCAGCAGCGTTGGAACGGGGGGCGAGCAGTACTTC. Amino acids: CASSVGTGGEQYF.

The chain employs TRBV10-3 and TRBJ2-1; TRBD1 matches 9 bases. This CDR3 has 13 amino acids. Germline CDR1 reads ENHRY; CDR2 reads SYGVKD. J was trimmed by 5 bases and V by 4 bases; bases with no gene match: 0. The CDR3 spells CAISGDRDNEQFF. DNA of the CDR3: TGTGCCATCAGTGGGGACAGGGACAATGAGCAGTTCTTC.

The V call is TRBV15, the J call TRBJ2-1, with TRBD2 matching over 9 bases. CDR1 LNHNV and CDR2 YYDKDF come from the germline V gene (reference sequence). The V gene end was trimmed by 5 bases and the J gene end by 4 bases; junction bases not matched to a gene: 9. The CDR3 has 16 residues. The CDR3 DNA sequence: TGTGCCACCAGCGCTTTAGCGGGGGATTATTACAATGAGCAGTTCTTC. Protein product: CATSALAGDYYNEQFF. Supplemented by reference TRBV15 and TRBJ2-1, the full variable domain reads DAMVIQNPRYQVTQFGKPVTLSCSQTLNHNVMYWYQQKSSQAPKLLFHYYDKDFNNEADTPDNFQSRRPNTSFCFLDIRSPGLGDTAMYLCATSALAGDYYNEQFFGPGTRLTVL.

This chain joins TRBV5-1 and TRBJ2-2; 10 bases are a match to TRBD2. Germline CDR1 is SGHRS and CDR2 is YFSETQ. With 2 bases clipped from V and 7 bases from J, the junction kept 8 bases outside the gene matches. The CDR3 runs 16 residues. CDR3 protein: CASSLSGGAIGGELFF. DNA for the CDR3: TGCGCCAGCAGCTTAAGCGGGGGGGCCATCGGCGGGGAGCTGTTTTTT.

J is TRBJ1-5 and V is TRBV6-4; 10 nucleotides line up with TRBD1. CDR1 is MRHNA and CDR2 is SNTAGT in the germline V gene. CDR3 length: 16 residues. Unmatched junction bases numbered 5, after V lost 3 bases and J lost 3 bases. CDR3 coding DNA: TGTGCCAGCAGTGAATTGACAGGGGGCGACAATCAGCCCCAGCATTTT. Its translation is CASSELTGGDNQPQHF.

The CDR3 DNA sequence: TGTGCCAGCATGGGGGGTAACTATGGCTACACCTTC. Encoded protein: CASMGGNYGYTF. The chain joins TRBV7-2 to TRBJ1-2, with a possible D match to TRBD1 (5 bases). V was cut by 7 bases and J by 1 base, with 7 bases left in between. The CDR3 covers 12 residues. The V gene's germline CDR1 is SGHTA and CDR2 FQGNSA.

The CDR3 region has the DNA TGTGCCAGCAGCCAAGAACGATTTAGCTACACCGGGGAGCTGTTTTTT. It specifies CASSQERFSYTGELFF. The rearrangement joins TRBV3-1 (or the pseudogene TRBV3-2) to TRBJ2-2; D gene uncertain. Trimming pared 0 bases from V and 3 bases from J, leaving 11 bases between. CDR1 LGHDT and CDR2 YNNKEL come from the germline V gene (reference sequence). The CDR3 sequence is 16 residues long.